This entry features one T cell receptor (beta chain) sequence. Its antigen is not known. The study ran its PCR with 60 Vbeta and 13 Jbeta primers. The table came from immunoSEQ multiplex PCR; TCRdb's copy has only in-frame clones and leaves some out. There are approximately 110,000 clones in the sample; around four fifths occur only once, and 7.5% to 10% lies in the top ten. This entry belongs to a study of cytomegalovirus exposure and HLA in healthy donors. Study-level findings and limits: What was likely a sequencing artifact was a cluster of highly shared sequence variants. A later analysis associated 15,000 to 20,000 TCR beta sequences with HLA alleles at a 0.05 false discovery rate. For presence/absence analyses, sequencing depth was assumed to be roughly uniform across donors.

This CDR3 has 14 residues. V shed 4 bases, J shed 6 bases, and the junction held 6 bases outside the gene matches. The V gene's germline CDR1 is SGHKS and CDR2 YYEKEE (reference sequence). Healthy individuals who donated bone marrow served as the donors. Sequenced sample: PBMCs. The source of this sequence is a woman aged 40 to 49 in good health and CMV-seropositive. The V call is TRBV5-5, the J call TRBJ1-2; TRBD1 matches 10 bases. CDR3 protein: CASSERGTGDGYTF. Here the CDR3 DNA reads TGTGCCAGCAGCGAGAGGGGGACAGGGGATGGCTACACCTTC.